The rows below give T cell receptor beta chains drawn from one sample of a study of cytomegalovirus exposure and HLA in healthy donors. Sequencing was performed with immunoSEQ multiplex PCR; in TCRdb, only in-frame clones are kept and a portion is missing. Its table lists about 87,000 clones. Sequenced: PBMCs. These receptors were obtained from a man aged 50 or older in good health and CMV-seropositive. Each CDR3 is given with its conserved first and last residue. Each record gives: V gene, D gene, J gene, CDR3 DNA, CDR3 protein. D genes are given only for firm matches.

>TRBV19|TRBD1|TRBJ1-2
TGTGCCAGTAGTATACCCGGGACAGGGGGAGGCTATGGCTACACCTTC
CASSIPGTGGGYGYTF
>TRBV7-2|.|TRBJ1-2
TGTGCCAGCAGCTTTCCAGGGTTGGGCTACACCTTC
CASSFPGLGYTF
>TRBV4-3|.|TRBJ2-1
TGCGCCAGCAGCCAGGCGGGAACTAACTCCTACAATGAGCAGTTCTTC
CASSQAGTNSYNEQFF
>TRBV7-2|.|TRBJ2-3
TGTGCCAGCAGCTTTAGGACTGTAGATACGCAGTATTTT
CASSFRTVDTQYF
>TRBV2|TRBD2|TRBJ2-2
TGTGCCAGCACCCGACTAGCGGGGACCGGGGAGCTGTTTTTT
CASTRLAGTGELFF
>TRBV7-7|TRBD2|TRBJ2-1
TGTGCTAGCAGCTTAGGACCCGGGACTAGGGGATACAATGAGCAGTTCTTC
CASSLGPGTRGYNEQFF
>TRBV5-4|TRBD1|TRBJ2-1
TGTGCCAGCAGCCGACAGGGGGCCGATGAGCAGTTCTTC
CASSRQGADEQFF
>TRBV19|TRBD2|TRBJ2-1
TGTGCCAGTACCGGGGGGAGACTAGCGGACAATGAGCAGTTCTTC
CASTGGRLADNEQFF
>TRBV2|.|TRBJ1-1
TGTGCCAGCAGTGTGCCGAGGAGCACTGAAGCTTTCTTT
CASSVPRSTEAFF
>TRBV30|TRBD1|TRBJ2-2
TGTGCCTGGCCAACAGGGGGCGAGCTGTTTTTT
CAWPTGGELFF
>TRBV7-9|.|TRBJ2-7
TGTGCCAGCAGCCCCATGGGCCAGGGCTACGAGCAGTACTTC
CASSPMGQGYEQYF
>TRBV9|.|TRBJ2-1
TGTGCCAGCAGCGTAGGCCTCGGGAGCTCCTACAATGAGCAGTTCTTC
CASSVGLGSSYNEQFF
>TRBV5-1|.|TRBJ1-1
TGCGCCAGCAGCTTGGAGGCAGGGTCGAACACTGAAGCTTTCTTT
CASSLEAGSNTEAFF
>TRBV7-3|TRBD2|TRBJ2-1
TGTGCCAGCAGCTCCGGGACTAGCGGGAGTTCCTACAATGAGCAGTTCTTC
CASSSGTSGSSYNEQFF